This passage covers 6 T cell receptor beta chains from one sample sequenced in a study of CD8+ T cells in alopecia areata (dated by TCRdb to 2017 to 2018). This specimen's time point label, interpreted: baseline before oral tofacitinib. Library prep was done by the immunoSEQ multiplex PCR assay. To provide template for TCR sequencing, every sample had RNA extracted and reverse transcribed into cDNA. This immuneACCESS table, as held by TCRdb, lists in-frame sequences with V and J called but not all clones. Of the missing ones, under half trace to an unresolved V gene in checked studies; the others have no known cause. A total of approximately 150,000 clones appear in this sample, 45% to 60% of them only once. The leading ten clones occupy over 0.75% of the sample. Sequencing was performed on CD4+ T cells sorted from blood, taken at week 0. Every receptor here comes from a human donor with alopecia areata.

The J gene is TRBJ2-2, the V gene TRBV29-1; 14 bases map to TRBD2. CDR1 is SQVTM, CDR2 ANQGSEA, per germline. Trimming took 4 bases from V and 7 from J; bases not matched to a gene: 5. This CDR3 spans 15 amino acids. Here the CDR3 DNA reads TGCAGCGTTGGGACTAGCGGGAGGTTAATCGGGGAGCTGTTTTTT. Its translation is CSVGTSGRLIGELFF.

V is TRBV15 and J is TRBJ2-7, with TRBD1 matching over 8 bases. V shed 5 bases and J 5 bases; nucleotides not matched to a gene: 8. The CDR3 is 14 amino acids. Germline V gene data show CDR1 as LNHNV and CDR2 as YYDKDF (reference sequence). The CDR3 here is CATSWGQGANEQYF. The CDR3 nucleotides read TGTGCCACCAGCTGGGGGCAGGGGGCCAACGAGCAGTACTTC.

This chain links TRBV5-1 with TRBJ2-5, with TRBD2 identical over 13 bases. V lost 4 bases and J lost 6; bases outside the gene matches: 6. The CDR3 is 15 residues long. Germline lookup yields CDR1 SGHRS and CDR2 YFSETQ. The CDR3, as DNA: TGCGCCAGCAGCGCGGGACTAGCGGGGACGAAGACCCAGTACTTC. Protein: CASSAGLAGTKTQYF. Combining the CDR3 with reference TRBV5-1 and TRBJ2-5 gives the whole variable domain KAGVTQTPRYLIKTRGQQVTLSCSPISGHRSVSWYQQTPGQGLQFLFEYFSETQRNKGNFPGRFSGRQFSNSRSEMNVSTLELGDSALYLCASSAGLAGTKTQYFGPGTRLLVL.

This clone was found a few times. The chain carries TRBV9 and TRBJ2-1, with TRBD2 identical over 7 bases. In germline, CDR1 is SGDLS, CDR2 YYNGEE. V lost 1 base, J lost 3 bases, and 13 bases stayed unmatched. This CDR3 region has 18 residues. CDR3 DNA: TGTGCCAGCAGCGTACCGAGAGAGGCGGGAGTCGGCTACAATGAGCAGTTCTTC. Protein: CASSVPREAGVGYNEQFF.

The chain carries TRBV5-4 and TRBJ2-2; D gene ambiguous. Germline V gene sequence: CDR1 SGHNT, CDR2 YYREEE (reference sequence). V lost 4 bases, J lost 2 bases, and 12 bases lay in between. The CDR3 totals 15 residues. The CDR3 is CASSSRRVNTGELFF. The CDR3 DNA reads TGTGCCAGCAGCAGCCGGAGAGTAAACACCGGGGAGCTGTTTTTT.

This rearrangement joins TRBV6-5 to TRBJ1-2; 8 nucleotides line up with TRBD1. This CDR3 has 15 amino acids. After removal of 1 base from V and 8 bases from J, the junction contained 9 bases not matched to a gene. Per the germline V gene, CDR1 is MNHEY and CDR2 is SVGAGI. CDR3 amino acids: CASSYFSRGRGGYTF. For the CDR3, the DNA is TGTGCCAGCAGTTACTTCTCCAGGGGGCGCGGCGGCTACACCTTC.